Following are 21 T cell receptor beta chains from one sample sequenced in a study of T-cell reconstitution after alpha-beta-depleted transplantation in children. Construction of the TCRbeta library involved unique molecular identifiers. TCRdb re-analysed the PCR reads in MiXCR, keeping a single row per CDR3 protein. The sample lists 300,000 to 400,000 distinct CDR3 sequences, around 15% seen once, with approximately 44% in the top ten. This material consisted of PBMCs, mostly from graft donor cells, taken 360 days after TCRalphabeta/CD19-depleted stem cell transplant. The origin of the receptors is a male patient between 2 and 10 years old who had a stem cell transplant for acute lymphoblastic leukemia, so the T cells may come from the graft donor.

Here the CDR3 reads CASNDGTSQETQYF. The CDR3 region has the DNA TGTGCCAGCAACGATGGGACCTCTCAAGAGACCCAGTACTTC. The chain is built from TRBV14 and TRBJ2-5; TRBD1 or TRBD2 may be the D gene (5 bases each). The germline gives CDR1 SGHDN, CDR2 FVKESK. The CDR3 runs to 14 residues. Trimming took 7 bases from V and 2 from J, leaving 14 bases between them.

This clonotype was picked up a small number of times. The J gene is TRBJ2-1, the V gene TRBV6-2 or TRBV6-3, with TRBD2 matching 7 bases. Looked up from germline, CDR1 is MNHEY and CDR2 is SVGEGT. CDR3 length equals 15 residues. V was pared by 4 bases and J by 7 bases, with 10 bases of the junction left unmatched. DNA for the CDR3: TGTGCCAGCAGTTTGAGAGCGGGAATGAGGAATGAGCAGTTCTTC. This codes for CASSLRAGMRNEQFF.

This clonotype was observed at least ten times. V gene TRBV10-3 combines with J gene TRBJ2-1; perhaps TRBD2 as D (5 bases). The CDR3 spans 16 residues. The germline V gene has CDR1 ENHRY and CDR2 SYGVKD. Between the trimmed V and J ends, which lost 2 bases and 2 bases, there was a span of 13 bases. The CDR3 region has the DNA TGTGCCATCAGTGAGGGTCCTCGGAGGACCTACAATGAGCAGTTCTTC. It encodes CAISEGPRRTYNEQFF.

The V call is TRBV5-1, the J call TRBJ2-5; 9 bases are shared with TRBD1. CDR3 size: 14 residues. From germline, CDR1 is SGHRS and CDR2 YFSETQ. Unmatched junction bases numbered 5, after V lost 6 bases and J lost 2 bases. CDR3 in amino acids: CASTETGGQETQYF. The CDR3 DNA reads as TGCGCCAGCACGGAGACAGGGGGGCAAGAGACCCAGTACTTC.

The chain uses TRBV12-3 or TRBV12-4 and TRBJ2-7; TRBD2 aligns across 8 bases. V was clipped by 1 base and J by 4 bases; unmatched bases: 6. The CDR3 has 15 amino acids. CDR3 amino acids: CASSLGGRTLYEQYF. DNA for the CDR3: TGTGCCAGCAGTTTAGGCGGGAGGACGCTTTACGAGCAGTACTTC.

The sample holds a few counts of this clonotype. The genes are TRBV10-3 and TRBJ1-1; TRBD1 agrees at 10 bases. J lost 2 bases, V lost 5 bases, and 2 bases had no gene match. The CDR3 runs 14 residues. CDR1 is ENHRY and CDR2 is SYGVKD in the germline V gene. The CDR3 DNA reads TGTGCCATCAGTCGACAGGGGGCAAACACTGAAGCTTTCTTT. Its protein product is CAISRQGANTEAFF.

This CDR3 is CASSYTGSAGNTIYF. DNA for the CDR3: TGTGCCAGCAGCTACACAGGGAGCGCTGGAAACACCATATATTTT. The rearrangement links TRBV12-3 or TRBV12-4 to TRBJ1-3, with D tentatively TRBD1 (6 bases). V lost 6 bases and J lost 2, with 14 bases in between. CDR3 length: 15 residues.

Only a few counts were recorded for this clonotype. The chain is built from TRBV4-3 and TRBJ2-7; 8 bases align to TRBD2. CDR3 length: 17 amino acids. Per germline, CDR1 LGHNA and CDR2 YSLEER. The V segment lost 0 bases and the J segment 0 bases; nucleotides outside the gene matches: 7. CDR3 protein: CASSQDSLLAGSYEQYF. DNA for the CDR3: TGCGCCAGCAGCCAAGATTCCCTCCTAGCGGGCTCCTACGAGCAGTACTTC.

This clonotype is a singleton in its sample. This may stem from a read error, because a much larger clone lies one nucleotide away. This chain uses TRBV12-3 or TRBV12-4 with TRBJ2-7; no clear D. This CDR3 has 13 amino acids. The germline V and J ends were trimmed by 6 bases and 5 bases, with 14 bases remaining between them. The CDR3 sequence is CASRKESTHEQYF. The DNA of the CDR3 is TGTGCCAGCAGGAAGGAGTCGACTCACGAGCAGTACTTC.

The sample holds a few counts of this clonotype. This chain connects TRBV5-8 to TRBJ2-5; 10 nucleotides match TRBD2. Germline V CDR1 and CDR2: SGHTS, YDEGEE. The CDR3 runs 16 residues. V lost 3 bases and J lost 2; bases outside the gene matches: 7. The CDR3 sequence: CASSSRTSGYQETQYF. Here the CDR3 DNA reads TGTGCCAGCAGCTCCAGGACTAGCGGTTATCAAGAGACCCAGTACTTC.

The V call is TRBV6-5, the J call TRBJ2-1; 8 nucleotides align to TRBD1. There are 17 residues in the CDR3. The V gene's germline CDR1 is MNHEY and CDR2 SVGAGI. The J segment lost 12 bases and the V segment lost 0 bases, leaving 16 bases of the junction unmatched. The CDR3 sequence: CASSYSKTGEGRFGQFF. The CDR3 DNA follows: TGTGCCAGCAGTTACTCGAAGACAGGGGAAGGCAGATTTGGGCAGTTCTTC.

This clonotype was seen a handful of times. CDR3 loop: CASSLAWVAAQWEQFF. The CDR3 coding sequence is TGTGCCAGCAGCTTAGCTTGGGTAGCGGCCCAATGGGAGCAGTTCTTC. The chain couples TRBV7-2 to TRBJ2-1, with D possibly TRBD2 on 6 matching bases. V lost 0 bases and J 10 bases, leaving 19 bases between the germline ends. CDR3 length: 16 residues. The germline gives CDR1 SGHTA, CDR2 FQGNSA. The full variable domain, its missing parts supplied by reference TRBV7-2 and TRBJ2-1, is GAGVSQSPSNKVTEKGKDVELRCDPISGHTALYWYRQSLGQGLEFLIYFQGNSAPDKSGLPSDRFSAERTGGSVSTLTIQRTQQEDSAVYLCASSLAWVAAQWEQFFGPGTRLTVL.

DNA of the CDR3: TGTGCCAGCAGTCCTCAGGGGCCCAAAAACATTCAGTACTTC. It codes for CASSPQGPKNIQYF. The chain joins TRBV28 to TRBJ2-4, with a weak D call TRBD1 (6 bases). The germline V and J ends were trimmed by 5 bases and 2 bases, with 10 bases remaining between them. CDR3 length: 14 amino acids. Germline V gene data show CDR1 as MDHEN and CDR2 as SYDVKM. Variable domain in full (rest from reference TRBV28 and TRBJ2-4): DVKVTQSSRYLVKRTGEKVFLECVQDMDHENMFWYRQDPGLGLRLIYFSYDVKMKEKGDIPEGYSVSREKKERFSLILESASTNQTSMYLCASSPQGPKNIQYFGAGTRLSVL.

The chain has TRBV7-2 and TRBJ1-5; D ambiguous. V shed 1 base and J shed 5 bases, with 6 bases lying between them. The germline CDR1 and CDR2 sequences are SGHTA and FQGNSA. This CDR3 contains 13 residues. This chain's CDR3 is CASSLGRYQPQHF. In DNA form, the CDR3 reads TGTGCCAGCAGCTTAGGCCGATATCAGCCCCAGCATTTT.

This clonotype was observed a handful of times. The chain combines TRBV12-3 or TRBV12-4 with TRBJ2-7; D gene unclear. The CDR3 runs 13 residues. Between the trimmed V and J ends, which lost 0 bases and 6 bases, there was a span of 9 bases. The CDR3 is CASSLAAVAEQYF. DNA of the CDR3: TGTGCCAGCAGTTTAGCCGCTGTTGCCGAGCAGTACTTC.

The chain recombines TRBV6-5 with TRBJ1-5, with 8 bases that match TRBD1. The CDR3 extends over 18 amino acids. The germline gives CDR1 MNHEY, CDR2 SVGAGI. Germline trimming cut 4 bases from V and 0 bases from J; bases unmatched to any gene: 11. In DNA form, the CDR3 reads TGTGCCAGCAGTTGGGGGGGGACAGGAAGATATAGCAATCAGCCCCAGCATTTT. Amino acids: CASSWGGTGRYSNQPQHF.

This clonotype has a handful of counts. The chain has TRBV7-2 and TRBJ1-2, with 9 bases fitting TRBD1. The CDR3 runs 14 residues. Trimming took 1 base from V and 4 from J; bases not matched to a gene: 1. CDR1 and CDR2 (germline): SGHTA, FQGNSA. CDR3 sequence: CASSLETGGYGYTF. The CDR3 nucleotides read TGTGCCAGCAGCTTAGAGACAGGGGGCTATGGCTACACCTTC. The complete variable domain, with remaining parts taken from reference TRBV7-2 and TRBJ1-2, reads GAGVSQSPSNKVTEKGKDVELRCDPISGHTALYWYRQSLGQGLEFLIYFQGNSAPDKSGLPSDRFSAERTGGSVSTLTIQRTQQEDSAVYLCASSLETGGYGYTFGSGTRLTVV.

This clonotype was detected ten times or more. V and J are TRBV12-3 or TRBV12-4 and TRBJ2-3, with 8 bases identical to TRBD1. The CDR3 has 14 residues. V gave up 6 bases and J gave up 5 bases; unmatched junction bases: 7. CDR3 residues: CASSPDRGRDTQYF. The CDR3 region has the DNA TGTGCCAGCAGCCCCGACAGGGGTCGAGATACGCAGTATTTT.

The chain carries TRBV7-2 and TRBJ2-7; 9 bases are a match to TRBD2. Germline V gives CDR1 SGHTA, CDR2 FQGNSA. Losses at the gene ends were 3 bases for V and 1 base for J; bases not matched to a gene: 1. This CDR3 spans 14 amino acids. The CDR3 DNA follows: TGTGCCAGCAGCTTTAGCGGGAGATCCTACGAGCAGTACTTC. Encoded protein: CASSFSGRSYEQYF.

This clonotype occurred a few times. The rearrangement links TRBV7-9 to TRBJ1-3; D ambiguous. This CDR3 has 16 amino acids. Germline V gene lookup returns CDR1 SEHNR and CDR2 FQNEAQ (reference sequence). Trimming removed 3 bases from V and 0 bases from J, with 12 bases in between. CDR3 in DNA: TGTGCCAGCAGCTTCCTGGACGGCAACTCTGGAAACACCATATATTTT. Translation: CASSFLDGNSGNTIYF.

This clonotype was detected ten times or more. The chain carries TRBV4-1 and TRBJ2-1; D is unclear. The CDR3 loop spans 17 amino acids. CDR1 is MGHRA, CDR2 YSYEKL, per germline. The V end was cut by 4 bases, the J end by 0 bases, with 16 bases between. CDR3 DNA: TGCGCCAGCAGCCTCTCTAGGAACCCGAGCTCCTACAATGAGCAGTTCTTC. It encodes CASSLSRNPSSYNEQFF.